The 9 T cell receptor beta chains listed next were all sequenced from one sample in a study of persistence of HIV-infected CD4 T cells. The stimulus was lysate of CMV-infected fibroblasts, around 11 ug/mL. Responding CD4+ T cells were sorted by upregulation of both CD40 ligand and CD69. Their specific antigens are unknown. This was the immunoSEQ version 4 assay in survey mode. The protocol was immunoSEQ multiplex PCR, while the TCRdb copy is restricted to in-frame clones and leaves out a portion. The sample lists 15,000 to 25,000 clones; approximately 80% were seen once. The sequences come from CD4+ T cells sorted from PBMCs after roughly 18-hour stimulation, collected from a patient who received antiretroviral therapy. Receptors were obtained from an adult man with HIV who was CMV-seropositive.

This clone has only one observation. The J gene is TRBJ1-6, the V gene TRBV9; 7 bases are shared with TRBD1. The CDR3 is made up of 13 amino acids. Trimming removed 5 bases from V and 9 bases from J; junction bases left unmatched: 5. Germline values: CDR1 SGDLS, CDR2 YYNGEE. The CDR3 region is CASRSGQTSPLHF. The CDR3 bases are TGTGCCAGCAGGTCGGGACAGACTTCACCCCTCCACTTT.

The gene calls are TRBV18 and TRBJ2-7, with D tentatively TRBD1 (5 bases). CDR3 length: 12 amino acids. Germline lookup yields CDR1 KGHSH and CDR2 LQKENI. V lost 4 bases and J 4 bases, leaving 8 bases between the germline ends. The CDR3 DNA reads as TGTGCCAGCTCACTAGACAGTTACGAGCAGTACTTC. This encodes CASSLDSYEQYF.

This chain connects TRBV7-8 to TRBJ1-1; TRBD1 is a possible D gene (5 bases). Germline CDR1 reads SGHVS; CDR2 reads FQNEAQ. The V end lost 5 bases, the J end lost 5 bases, and 15 bases lay between the germline ends. This CDR3 region has 14 residues. CDR3 sequence: CASSSRRGWTEAFF. CDR3 DNA sequence: TGTGCCAGCAGCAGCCGACGGGGGTGGACTGAAGCTTTCTTT.

This clone occurred once. This chain links TRBV9 with TRBJ1-3, with D perhaps matching TRBD1 (5 bases). The length of the CDR3 is 16 residues. V lost 4 bases to trimming and J lost 0 bases, with 14 bases between them. The germline CDR1 and CDR2 sequences are SGDLS and YYNGEE. The CDR3 DNA follows: TGTGCCAGCAGCTTATCAATCCAGGGCTCTGGAAACACCATATATTTT. Amino acid sequence: CASSLSIQGSGNTIYF.

The J gene is TRBJ1-3, the V gene TRBV27, with TRBD1 as a possible D gene (6 bases). Germline V gene data show CDR1 as MNHEY and CDR2 as SMNVEV (reference sequence). This CDR3 spans 16 amino acids. The V gene lost 2 bases and the J gene lost 3 bases, with 14 bases spanning the gap. The CDR3 DNA is TGTGCCAGCAGTTTACGGGGGGGGCGAAGTGGAAACACCATATATTTT. Amino acids: CASSLRGGRSGNTIYF.

This clone was observed once. DNA of the CDR3: TGTGCCAGTTTGGGAAGAATCGGGGAGCTGTTTTTT. The encoded protein is CASLGRIGELFF. The V gene is TRBV19, the J gene TRBJ2-2; D gene unclear. This CDR3 region has 12 residues. The germline V gene encodes CDR1 LNHDA and CDR2 SQIVND (reference sequence). The ends were cut back, 8 bases at V and 7 bases at J, with 11 bases in the middle.

The gene calls are TRBV6-5 and TRBJ2-4, with 9 nucleotides matching TRBD1. J was trimmed by 3 bases and V by 6 bases; bases with no gene match: 6. The CDR3 covers 15 residues. Germline V gene sequence: CDR1 MNHEY, CDR2 SVGAGI. As DNA, the CDR3 is TGTGCCAGCAGGTCGACAGGGGGTGGCAAAAACATTCAGTACTTC. As protein: CASRSTGGGKNIQYF.

As regards this clone: The junction does not match germline at one end; this may be a read error. The chain uses TRBV28 and TRBJ2-3; D uncertain. The CDR3 length is 14 residues. Per germline, CDR1 MDHEN and CDR2 SYDVKM. The CDR3: CASSFRAASDAQYF. The CDR3 DNA reads as TGTGCCAGCAGTTTCCGGGCCGCGTCAGATGCGCAGTATTTT. The whole variable domain, remainder taken from reference TRBV28 and TRBJ2-3, is DVKVTQSSRYLVKRTGEKVFLECVQDMDHENMFWYRQDPGLGLRLIYFSYDVKMKEKGDIPEGYSVSREKKERFSLILESASTNQTSMYLCASSFRAASDAQYFGPGTRLTVL.

The chain combines TRBV5-1 with TRBJ2-7; D perhaps matches TRBD1 (6 bases). V was trimmed by 1 base and J by 4 bases, leaving 15 bases between them. The CDR3 length is 15 residues. Germline values: CDR1 SGHRS, CDR2 YFSETQ. The CDR3 DNA sequence: TGCGCCAGCAGCTTGATACAGGGAGATTCTTACGAGCAGTACTTC. Its protein is CASSLIQGDSYEQYF.